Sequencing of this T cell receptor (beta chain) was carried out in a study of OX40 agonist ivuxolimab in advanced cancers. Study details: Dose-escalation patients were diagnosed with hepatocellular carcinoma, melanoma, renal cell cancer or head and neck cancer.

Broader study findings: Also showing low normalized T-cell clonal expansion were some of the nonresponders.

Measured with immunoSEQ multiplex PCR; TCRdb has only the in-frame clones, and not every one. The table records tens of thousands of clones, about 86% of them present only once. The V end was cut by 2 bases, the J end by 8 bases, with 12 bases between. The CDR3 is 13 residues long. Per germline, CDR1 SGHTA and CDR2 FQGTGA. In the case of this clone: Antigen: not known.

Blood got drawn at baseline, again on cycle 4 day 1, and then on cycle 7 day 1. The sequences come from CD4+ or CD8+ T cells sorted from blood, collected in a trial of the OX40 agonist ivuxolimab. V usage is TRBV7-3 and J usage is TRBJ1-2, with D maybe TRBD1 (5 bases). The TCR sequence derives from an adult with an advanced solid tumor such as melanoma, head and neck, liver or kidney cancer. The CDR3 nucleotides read TGTGCCAGCAGCTTAGAACAGGAGCAGGGCTACACCTTC. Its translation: CASSLEQEQGYTF.